This T cell receptor beta chain appears in the sequencing data of a study of T-cell memory formation after mild COVID-19. Study results and limitations: Pre-infection memory already had some responding clones, implying cross-reactive memory joined. Later expanders leaned CD4+, whereas day 15 to 85 contracting clones were balanced CD4/CD8.

Amplification by 5'RACE using constant-segment primers produced TCR alpha and TCR beta cDNA libraries that carried sample barcodes and UMIs. In TCRdb, the 5' RACE reads were re-called with MiXCR into one record per CDR3 protein. This table holds over 350,000 distinct CDR3 sequences, 20% to 30% found once. Germline CDR1 reads SGHRS; CDR2 reads YFSETQ. With 5 bases clipped from V and 6 bases from J, the junction kept 4 bases outside the gene matches. This CDR3 region has 13 residues. The table lists this clonotype with a few counts. What it recognizes is unknown. Input material: PBMCs or a T cell subset sorted from them (not recorded which). This clonotype was sampled from an adult woman who had mild COVID-19 (a few samples of this study predate the infection). Cell type and time point are not known. The chain combines TRBV5-1 with TRBJ2-7; 11 bases agree with TRBD2. The CDR3 DNA sequence: TGCGCCAGCAGGACTAGCGGGGTCTCCGAGCAGTACTTC. Encoded protein: CASRTSGVSEQYF.